Listed here are 30 T cell receptor beta chains from one sample, sequenced in a study of CD8 T cells in Susac syndrome. With random hexamers, reverse transcription was performed on 0.5 to 1 ug of RNA. TCRdb fed the immunoSEQ multiplex PCR reads into MiXCR, producing one record per CDR3 protein. Of around 150,000 distinct CDR3 sequences listed, around 93% are singletons. Sequenced input: CD4+ T cells from PBMCs. These receptors originate from a human donor in good health.

This rearrangement joins TRBV29-1 to TRBJ2-5; D is ambiguous. The CDR3 has 10 amino acids. The germline V gene has CDR1 SQVTM and CDR2 ANQGSEA. The V and J ends lost 4 bases and 6 bases respectively, with 6 bases between them. DNA of the CDR3: TGCAGCGTTGGTGAGAAGACCCAGTACTTC. Residues: CSVGEKTQYF.

This clonotype was counted a single time. The J gene is TRBJ2-1, the V gene TRBV29-1, with 7 bases aligning to TRBD2. From germline, CDR1 is SQVTM and CDR2 ANQGSEA. The trim removed 1 base at V and 4 bases at J, leaving 4 bases unmatched. The CDR3 length is 14 residues. CDR3 loop: CSVEGGGPYNEQFF. CDR3 nucleotides: TGCAGCGTTGAAGGCGGGGGACCGTACAATGAGCAGTTCTTC.

The chain combines TRBV20-1 with TRBJ2-2; TRBD1 might be the D (5 bases). V was clipped by 1 base and J by 3 bases, with 12 bases between them. The CDR3 consists of 15 residues. CDR1 is DFQATT and CDR2 is SNEGSKA in the germline V gene (reference sequence). Here the CDR3 reads CSARGAQEYTGELFF. Here the CDR3 DNA reads TGCAGTGCTAGAGGGGCACAGGAGTACACCGGGGAGCTGTTTTTT.

The rearrangement links TRBV20-1 to TRBJ1-1; maybe TRBD1 (5 bases). This CDR3 region has 12 residues. Deletions cut 5 bases from V and 4 bases from J, with 11 bases between. Germline CDR1 and CDR2: DFQATT and SNEGSKA (reference sequence). The CDR3 protein is CSAPGGSTEAFF. The CDR3 bases are TGCAGTGCTCCGGGGGGATCCACTGAAGCTTTCTTT.

The chain combines TRBV3-1 with TRBJ2-2; the match to TRBD2 covers 9 bases. Per germline, CDR1 LGHDT and CDR2 YNNKEL (reference sequence). This CDR3 contains 16 residues. Trimming took 4 bases from V and 4 from J; bases not matched to a gene: 7. The CDR3 reads CASSPGTSSGTGELFF. The CDR3 nucleotides are TGTGCCAGCAGCCCTGGGACTAGCTCGGGCACCGGGGAGCTGTTTTTT.

The genes are TRBV20-1 and TRBJ2-3, with no clear D. The CDR3 is made up of 11 amino acids. Per the germline V gene, CDR1 is DFQATT and CDR2 is SNEGSKA (reference sequence). Trimming left V 6 bases short and J 7 bases short, with 11 bases between. CDR3 DNA sequence: TGCAGTGCGCGGCCCGGGTATACGCAGTATTTT. Its translation is CSARPGYTQYF.

This rearrangement joins TRBV5-8 to TRBJ1-2; the D gene is possibly TRBD1 (6 bases). Germline-derived CDR1 and CDR2 are SGHTS and YDEGEE. The CDR3 contains 16 residues. Trimming removed 0 bases from V and 4 bases from J, with 16 bases in between. CDR3 sequence (DNA): TGTGCCAGCAGCTTGGTTAGCCAGGGGCTACTCTATGGCTACACCTTC. Its protein product is CASSLVSQGLLYGYTF. The full variable domain, rest sourced from reference TRBV5-8 and TRBJ1-2, is EAGVTQSPTHLIKTRGQQATLRCSPISGHTSVYWYQQALGLGLQFLLWYDEGEERNRGNFPPRFSGRQFPNYSSELNVNALELEDSALYLCASSLVSQGLLYGYTFGSGTRLTVV.

The genes are TRBV7-9 and TRBJ1-5; 10 bases map to TRBD1. J gave up 2 bases and V 1 base, and 2 bases lay outside the gene matches. This CDR3 comprises 16 residues. Germline loops: CDR1 SEHNR, CDR2 FQNEAQ (reference sequence). The CDR3 here is CASSLDGTGGNQPQHF. The CDR3, as DNA: TGTGCCAGCAGCTTAGACGGGACAGGGGGCAATCAGCCCCAGCATTTT.

This chain joins TRBV5-1 and TRBJ1-2; no clear D. Between the trimmed V and J ends, which lost 4 bases and 0 bases, there was a span of 19 bases. The V gene's germline CDR1 is SGHRS and CDR2 YFSETQ. This CDR3 region has 17 residues. CDR3 sequence (DNA): TGCGCCAGCAGCCTCGGAGCGTCCGGAGTTACTAACTATGGCTACACCTTC. Residues: CASSLGASGVTNYGYTF.

The gene calls are TRBV13 and TRBJ1-2; D possibly corresponds to TRBD1 (5 bases). V was trimmed by 0 bases and J by 4 bases, leaving 9 bases between them. The V gene's germline CDR1 is PRHDT and CDR2 FYEKMQ (reference sequence). This CDR3 is 14 amino acids long. CDR3 loop: CASSLGGHGYGYTF. The CDR3 nucleotides are TGTGCCAGCAGCTTAGGGGGGCATGGCTATGGCTACACCTTC.

The chain has TRBV5-4 and TRBJ2-3, with 14 bases matching TRBD2. The CDR3 has 16 amino acids. With V trimmed by 4 bases and J by 6 bases, 7 bases remained unmatched. Germline V lookup: CDR1 SGHNT, CDR2 YYREEE (reference sequence). The CDR3 reads CASSDKTSGGADTQYF. The CDR3 DNA reads TGTGCCAGCAGCGATAAGACTAGCGGGGGGGCTGATACGCAGTATTTT.

The rearrangement uses TRBV30 and TRBJ2-2; the D gene is possibly TRBD1 (6 bases). CDR1 is GTSNPN and CDR2 is SVGIG in the germline V gene (reference sequence). V lost 1 base, J lost 4 bases, and 7 bases lay in between. The CDR3 extends over 13 amino acids. The CDR3 region is CAWSGTATGELFF. DNA for the CDR3: TGTGCCTGGAGTGGGACAGCCACCGGGGAGCTGTTTTTT. Looking up the rest from reference TRBV30 and TRBJ2-2 gives the full variable domain: SQTIHQWPATLVQPVGSPLSLECTVEGTSNPNLYWYRQAAGRGLQLLFYSVGIGQISSEVPQNLSASRPQDRQFILSSKKLLLSDSGFYLCAWSGTATGELFFGEGSRLTVL.

The chain employs TRBV6-2 or TRBV6-3 and TRBJ2-7; D is unclear. V lost 5 bases and J lost 0, with 14 bases in between. The CDR3 length is 15 residues. Germline CDR1 is MNHEY and CDR2 is SVGEGT. CDR3 bases: TGTGCCAGCAGTAATACTTACGGTAGCTCCTACGAGCAGTACTTC. Protein sequence: CASSNTYGSSYEQYF.

The V gene is TRBV5-4, the J gene TRBJ2-5, with 8 bases aligning to TRBD2. CDR3 size: 15 residues. V shed 5 bases and J 0 bases; nucleotides not matched to a gene: 6. Looked up from germline, CDR1 is SGHNT and CDR2 is YYREEE (reference sequence). Here the CDR3 reads CASRSTSGDQETQYF. The DNA for the CDR3 is TGTGCCAGCAGATCCACTAGCGGAGACCAAGAGACCCAGTACTTC.

The chain employs TRBV4-2 and TRBJ1-5; D gene uncertain. Trimming shortened V by 1 base and J by 3 bases, and 4 bases separated the two germline ends. The CDR3 extends over 13 amino acids. From germline, CDR1 is LGHNA and CDR2 YNFKEQ. As DNA, the CDR3 is TGTGCCAGCAGCCAAGTCGACAATCAGCCCCAGCATTTT. Translated: CASSQVDNQPQHF.

The J gene is TRBJ2-1, the V gene TRBV6-1; D might be TRBD2 (6 bases). V was cut by 6 bases and J by 2 bases, with 14 bases left in between. The CDR3 covers 15 residues. CDR1 MNHNS and CDR2 SASEGT come from the germline V gene. DNA of the CDR3: TGTGCCAGCAGGCAGGCGGGGTCCGCCTACAATGAGCAGTTCTTC. Amino acids: CASRQAGSAYNEQFF.

The CDR3 nucleotides are TGTGCCACCAGCAGAGATCAGAATAGCAGGGGTAATCAGCCCCAGCATTTT. Protein sequence: CATSRDQNSRGNQPQHF. This sequence joins TRBV15 and TRBJ1-5; D perhaps matches TRBD1 (6 bases). The V gene lost 0 bases and the J gene lost 4 bases, with 16 bases spanning the gap. CDR1 is LNHNV and CDR2 is YYDKDF in the germline V gene (reference sequence). This CDR3 comprises 17 residues.

This clonotype was counted only a few times. V usage is TRBV18 and J usage is TRBJ2-7; TRBD1 aligns across 9 bases. CDR1 is KGHSH and CDR2 is LQKENI in the germline V gene. The junction had 3 bases not matched to a gene; V was cut back by 3 bases and J by 3 bases. This CDR3 is built from 14 residues. The CDR3 bases are TGTGCCAGCTCACCGGGACAGGGTTACTACGAGCAGTACTTC. It encodes CASSPGQGYYEQYF.

V gene TRBV7-2 combines with J gene TRBJ1-2, with TRBD1 matching 11 bases. The germline V gene encodes CDR1 SGHTA and CDR2 FQGNSA. The ends lost 1 base at V and 5 bases at J; junction bases unmatched: 6. The CDR3 is 16 residues long. The CDR3 region has the DNA TGTGCCAGCAGCTTAGTCTCCGGGACAGGGGGTTATGGCTACACCTTC. Amino acid sequence: CASSLVSGTGGYGYTF.

The chain has TRBV10-3 and TRBJ2-6; 7 bases match TRBD1. This CDR3 region has 17 residues. J gave up 4 bases and V 4 bases, and 10 bases lay outside the gene matches. The germline V gene encodes CDR1 ENHRY and CDR2 SYGVKD. The CDR3 sequence: CAISAPAGGSGANVLTF. Here the CDR3 DNA reads TGTGCCATCAGTGCCCCCGCAGGGGGATCCGGGGCCAACGTCCTGACTTTC.

The chain recombines TRBV20-1 with TRBJ2-7; 9 positions agree with TRBD1. The CDR3 consists of 16 residues. V dropped 2 bases and J dropped 7; count of bases not matched to a gene: 15. Germline assignment: CDR1 DFQATT and CDR2 SNEGSKA (reference sequence). CDR3 sequence reads: CSARPRDRALHWEQYF. CDR3 nucleotide sequence: TGCAGTGCTAGACCCCGGGACAGGGCCCTACATTGGGAGCAGTACTTC.

This chain uses TRBV7-9 with TRBJ2-7; D is perhaps TRBD1 (5 bases). V dropped 0 bases and J dropped 2 bases, with 8 bases sitting between them. The CDR3 runs 14 residues. Per the germline V gene, CDR1 is SEHNR and CDR2 is FQNEAQ (reference sequence). The CDR3: CASSLARAAYEQYF. As DNA, the CDR3 is TGTGCCAGCAGCTTAGCCAGGGCTGCCTACGAGCAGTACTTC.

The rearrangement joins TRBV7-8 to TRBJ1-1; D call uncertain. V was clipped by 4 bases and J by 6 bases, with 9 bases between them. Germline V gene data show CDR1 as SGHVS and CDR2 as FQNEAQ. The CDR3 extends over 12 amino acids. CDR3 bases: TGTGCCAGCAGCTCGCAAGGCTCTGAAGCTTTCTTT. Protein product: CASSSQGSEAFF.

The genes are TRBV6-5 and TRBJ1-4; 8 nucleotides match TRBD1. With V trimmed by 0 bases and J by 7 bases, 10 bases remained unmatched. CDR3 length equals 17 residues. Germline V gene lookup returns CDR1 MNHEY and CDR2 SVGAGI. Here the CDR3 DNA reads TGTGCCAGCAGTTACTCCCCAGGGGGCGGGTTCGTTGAAAAACTGTTTTTT. Residues: CASSYSPGGGFVEKLFF.

The J gene is TRBJ2-5, the V gene TRBV5-1, with 8 bases identical to TRBD2. Germline CDR1 is SGHRS and CDR2 is YFSETQ. The CDR3 totals 15 residues. Trimming cost V 3 bases and J 2 bases; bases outside gene matches: 6. In DNA form, the CDR3 reads TGCGCCAGCAGCTCAATACTAGCGGATCAAGAGACCCAGTACTTC. It specifies CASSSILADQETQYF.

CDR3 sequence: CASGLGAGMNTEAFF. CDR3 coding DNA: TGTGCCAGCGGGCTTGGGGCAGGGATGAACACTGAAGCTTTCTTT. This chain uses TRBV5-6 with TRBJ1-1; weak D call: TRBD1 (5 bases). The CDR3 length is 15 residues. The germline V gene has CDR1 SGHDT and CDR2 YYEEEE. Trimming removed 7 bases at V and 0 bases at J, with 16 bases between.

V gene TRBV18 combines with J gene TRBJ2-6; 10 bases fit TRBD1. The CDR3 totals 18 residues. Losses at the gene ends were 3 bases for V and 0 bases for J; bases not matched to a gene: 5. Germline-derived CDR1 and CDR2 are KGHSH and LQKENI. CDR3 loop: CASSPLTGGDSGANVLTF. As DNA, the CDR3 is TGTGCCAGCTCACCCTTGACAGGGGGCGACTCTGGGGCCAACGTCCTGACTTTC.

The CDR3 loop is CSVPGQGSNEKLFF. DNA for the CDR3: TGCAGTGTCCCGGGACAGGGCAGTAATGAAAAACTGTTTTTT. The chain uses TRBV20-1 and TRBJ1-4, with 9 positions matching TRBD1. V was pared by 7 bases and J by 4 bases, with 7 bases of the junction left unmatched. The CDR3 runs 14 residues. Germline CDR1 and CDR2: DFQATT and SNEGSKA (reference sequence).

The chain is built from TRBV20-1 and TRBJ2-1; tentatively, D is TRBD1 (6 bases). Germline CDR1 and CDR2: DFQATT and SNEGSKA (reference sequence). V was clipped by 2 bases and J by 3 bases, with 8 bases between them. The CDR3 has 13 amino acids. The CDR3 nucleotides are TGCAGTGCTAGACGGACAGTCTACAATGAGCAGTTCTTC. As protein: CSARRTVYNEQFF.

This chain links TRBV20-1 with TRBJ2-2; a possible D gene is TRBD1 (5 bases). The germline V and J ends were trimmed by 5 bases and 6 bases, with 13 bases remaining between them. Germline CDR1 and CDR2: DFQATT and SNEGSKA (reference sequence). This CDR3 has 13 residues. In DNA form, the CDR3 reads TGCAGTGCTGGTAGACAGTTGTCCGGGGAGCTGTTTTTT. It encodes CSAGRQLSGELFF.